The T cell receptor beta chain described here comes from a study of T-cell memory formation after mild COVID-19. Overall study: TCR clustering was largely donor specific.

Per the germline V gene, CDR1 is GTSNPN and CDR2 is SVGIG (reference sequence). The ends were cut back, 4 bases at V and 0 bases at J, with 11 bases in the middle. This CDR3 is built from 14 residues. Libraries for TCRalpha and TCRbeta carried sample barcodes and unique molecular identifiers via 5'RACE. TCRdb re-called the 5' RACE reads with MiXCR, one entry per CDR3 protein. The repertoire holds about 390,000 distinct CDR3 sequences, with around 21% as singletons. This TCR was recovered from an adult woman who had mild COVID-19 (a few samples of this study predate the infection). Cell type and time point are not known. Sequenced input: PBMCs or a T cell subset sorted from them (not recorded which). This chain uses TRBV30 with TRBJ2-3; D may be TRBD2 (6 bases). CDR3 sequence: CAWTSGTSTDTQYF. Written as DNA, the CDR3 is TGTGCCTGGACTAGTGGGACTAGCACAGATACGCAGTATTTT.